The 25 T cell receptor beta chains below were found in one sample sequenced in a study of blood T cell repertoires in COVID-19. This table comes from immunoSEQ multiplex PCR, and its TCRdb copy is limited to in-frame clones, with some not included. The sample shows 300,000 to 400,000 clones, approximately 91% of them seen only once. Sequences were obtained from peripheral blood. All receptors come from a woman aged 70-85 years with COVID-19, enrolled during active disease.

The genes are TRBV12-3 or TRBV12-4 and TRBJ1-2, with D unclear. Trimming removed 5 bases from V and 4 bases from J, with 8 bases in between. This CDR3 is 12 amino acids long. The CDR3: CASSPSGYGYTF. The CDR3 region has the DNA TGTGCCAGCAGTCCCTCGGGCTATGGCTACACCTTC.

This chain connects TRBV2 to TRBJ1-2; 7 positions match TRBD1. V lost 6 bases to trimming and J lost 5 bases; unmatched junction nucleotides: 6. The CDR3 has 13 amino acids. CDR1 is SNHLY and CDR2 is FYNNEI in the germline V gene. The CDR3 sequence: CASSNAGGYGYTF. CDR3 nucleotides: TGTGCCAGCAGCAATGCAGGGGGGTATGGCTACACCTTC.

In its sample, this clone was seen once. The rearrangement joins TRBV4-3 to TRBJ2-1; the match to TRBD2 covers 11 bases. Trimming took 3 bases from V and 1 from J; bases not matched to a gene: 5. Germline V gives CDR1 LGHNA, CDR2 YSLEER. The CDR3 covers 17 residues. The CDR3 DNA reads TGCGCCAGCAGCCAGGTACTAGCGGGGGTTTCCTACAATGAGCAGTTCTTC. As protein: CASSQVLAGVSYNEQFF.

The chain links TRBV5-1 to TRBJ1-1; D ambiguous. The ends were cut back, 7 bases at V and 4 bases at J, with 17 bases in the middle. The germline V gene has CDR1 SGHRS and CDR2 YFSETQ. The CDR3 spans 14 residues. The CDR3 is CASGPWAGSTEAFF. The CDR3 nucleotides are TGCGCCAGCGGACCGTGGGCGGGGAGCACTGAAGCTTTCTTT.

The chain recombines TRBV19 with TRBJ1-1; 10 nucleotides match TRBD1. The germline gives CDR1 LNHDA, CDR2 SQIVND (reference sequence). Trimming removed 5 bases from V and 2 bases from J; junction bases left unmatched: 8. The length of the CDR3 is 16 residues. This chain's CDR3 is CASSWDRGIINTEAFF. As DNA, the CDR3 is TGTGCCAGTAGTTGGGACAGGGGAATTATTAACACTGAAGCTTTCTTT.

This rearrangement joins TRBV27 to TRBJ2-6; TRBD1 agrees at 7 bases. V dropped 4 bases and J dropped 0; count of bases not matched to a gene: 6. Germline loops: CDR1 MNHEY, CDR2 SMNVEV (reference sequence). The CDR3 runs to 17 residues. The CDR3 DNA follows: TGTGCCAGCAGTTCGGGACAGTTCTACTCTGGGGCCAACGTCCTGACTTTC. Translating gives CASSSGQFYSGANVLTF.

The rearrangement joins TRBV7-2 to TRBJ2-5, with 7 positions matching TRBD1. Trimming at V came to 1 base and at J to 9 bases, leaving 5 bases not matched to a gene. Germline CDR1 reads SGHTA; CDR2 reads FQGNSA. The CDR3 runs 13 residues. In DNA, the CDR3 is TGTGCCAGCAGCTTAGAGAGGGGGCCCCCCCAGTACTTC. Encoded protein: CASSLERGPPQYF.

This chain uses TRBV4-1 with TRBJ2-1; TRBD2 agrees at 7 bases. CDR3 length equals 16 residues. Germline values: CDR1 MGHRA, CDR2 YSYEKL. The junction had 9 bases not matched to a gene; V was cut back by 0 bases and J by 7 bases. CDR3 DNA: TGCGCCAGCAGCCAAGATGATATTGAGCGGGGAAATGAGCAGTTCTTC. The encoded protein is CASSQDDIERGNEQFF.

The chain couples TRBV28 to TRBJ1-2; TRBD1 matches 11 bases. V lost 4 bases, J lost 6 bases, and 10 bases stayed unmatched. CDR1 is MDHEN, CDR2 SYDVKM, per germline. CDR3 length: 16 residues. The CDR3 DNA reads as TGTGCCAGCAGTTCCGGACAGGGGGCTCTATTGGATGGCTACACCTTC. It yields the protein CASSSGQGALLDGYTF.

J is TRBJ2-1 and V is TRBV30; 14 positions agree with TRBD2. Germline trimming cut 3 bases from V and 4 bases from J; bases unmatched to any gene: 5. The CDR3 spans 16 residues. The germline V gene encodes CDR1 GTSNPN and CDR2 SVGIG (reference sequence). CDR3 in DNA: TGTGCCTGGAGCCGGACTAGCGGGGGGAAATACAATGAGCAGTTCTTC. Encoded protein: CAWSRTSGGKYNEQFF.

The chain is built from TRBV28 and TRBJ2-5; TRBD1 might be the D (6 bases). Germline V lookup: CDR1 MDHEN, CDR2 SYDVKM. The ends were cut back, 10 bases at V and 0 bases at J, with 18 bases in the middle. This CDR3 is 15 amino acids long. The CDR3 bases are TGTGCCACAGAGGGGGTGGGGAACTACCAAGAGACCCAGTACTTC. This encodes CATEGVGNYQETQYF. The whole variable domain, remainder taken from reference TRBV28 and TRBJ2-5, is DVKVTQSSRYLVKRTGEKVFLECVQDMDHENMFWYRQDPGLGLRLIYFSYDVKMKEKGDIPEGYSVSREKKERFSLILESASTNQTSMYLCATEGVGNYQETQYFGPGTRLLVL.

V is TRBV19 and J is TRBJ2-7; TRBD2 agrees at 9 bases. V was clipped by 6 bases and J by 4 bases; unmatched bases: 10. This CDR3 is 15 amino acids long. In germline, CDR1 is LNHDA, CDR2 SQIVND (reference sequence). The CDR3 sequence: CASSNPAGGLYEQYF. The CDR3 DNA sequence: TGTGCCAGTAGCAACCCCGCGGGGGGGCTGTACGAGCAGTACTTC.

The chain has TRBV4-1 and TRBJ2-1; no clear D gene. The CDR3 sequence is 13 residues long. V was trimmed by 1 base and J by 6 bases, leaving 7 bases between them. Germline loops: CDR1 MGHRA, CDR2 YSYEKL. CDR3 amino acids: CASSQGPFNEQFF. CDR3 nucleotides: TGCGCCAGCAGCCAAGGGCCGTTCAATGAGCAGTTCTTC.

The chain uses TRBV30 and TRBJ2-7; 9 bases are shared with TRBD2. V trimming: 0 bases; J trimming: 4 bases; junction bases outside the gene matches: 4. The V gene's germline CDR1 is GTSNPN and CDR2 SVGIG (reference sequence). The CDR3 has 14 amino acids. The CDR3 bases are TGTGCCTGGAGTGTGGCGGGGGGGCGTTACGAGCAGTACTTC. Translation gives CAWSVAGGRYEQYF.

This chain connects TRBV7-2 to TRBJ2-1; maybe TRBD1 (6 bases). The CDR3 runs to 13 residues. In germline, CDR1 is SGHTA, CDR2 FQGNSA. Trimming cost V 0 bases and J 8 bases, with 8 bases left between them. CDR3 in DNA: TGTGCCAGCAGCTTAGCCAGGGGACATGAGCAGTTCTTC. Translation gives CASSLARGHEQFF.

This clone was seen once. CDR3 DNA sequence: TGCGCCAGCAGTTTCGCAACTAATGAAAAACTGTTTTTT. Protein sequence: CASSFATNEKLFF. V gene TRBV5-1 combines with J gene TRBJ1-4; D not certain. Trimming stripped 5 bases from V and 0 bases from J, with 5 bases between. The germline CDR1 and CDR2 sequences are SGHRS and YFSETQ. The CDR3 covers 13 residues.

CDR3 amino acids: CASSLAPGQGAYEQYF. The CDR3 DNA is TGCGCCAGCAGCTTGGCACCGGGACAGGGGGCTTACGAGCAGTACTTC. The rearrangement uses TRBV5-1 and TRBJ2-7, with 12 nucleotides matching TRBD1. Germline CDR1 is SGHRS and CDR2 is YFSETQ. CDR3 size: 16 residues. After removal of 0 bases from V and 4 bases from J, the junction contained 5 bases not matched to a gene.

The chain has TRBV18 and TRBJ1-2; D perhaps matches TRBD1 (5 bases). The CDR3 has 13 amino acids. The V end lost 3 bases, the J end lost 8 bases, and 13 bases lay between the germline ends. Germline assignment: CDR1 KGHSH and CDR2 LQKENI. The CDR3 sequence: CASSPFGAGGYTF. The CDR3 DNA follows: TGTGCCAGCTCACCTTTTGGGGCGGGAGGCTACACCTTC.

This chain links TRBV4-3 with TRBJ1-2, with D possibly matching TRBD1 (5 bases). The CDR3 is 14 amino acids. In germline, CDR1 is LGHNA, CDR2 YSLEER. V was clipped by 3 bases and J by 2 bases, with 10 bases between them. This chain's CDR3 is CASSQLQVNYGYTF. The DNA for the CDR3 is TGCGCCAGCAGCCAGCTACAGGTGAACTATGGCTACACCTTC.

The chain employs TRBV27 and TRBJ1-2; the D gene is possibly TRBD1 (5 bases). This CDR3 has 14 residues. Germline V lookup: CDR1 MNHEY, CDR2 SMNVEV (reference sequence). The V gene lost 5 bases and the J gene lost 6 bases, with 16 bases spanning the gap. In nucleotides, the CDR3 is TGTGCCAGCAGTAGGGGAATTGGGCTCAATGGCTACACCTTC. Encoded protein: CASSRGIGLNGYTF.

The V gene is TRBV18, the J gene TRBJ2-7; D is unresolved. The length of the CDR3 is 13 residues. Per the germline V gene, CDR1 is KGHSH and CDR2 is LQKENI. V was shortened by 2 bases and J by 2 bases, with 7 bases between the two germline ends. The CDR3 is CASSPGLTYEQYF. Written as DNA, the CDR3 is TGTGCCAGCTCACCAGGCCTGACCTACGAGCAGTACTTC.

The chain carries TRBV2 and TRBJ1-6; no definite D call. This CDR3 is built from 15 residues. Germline loops: CDR1 SNHLY, CDR2 FYNNEI. V gave up 6 bases and J gave up 5 bases, with 14 bases separating them. CDR3 in DNA: TGTGCCAGCAGGGGAGGAGGGAGAGATAATTCACCCCTCCACTTT. Amino acid sequence: CASRGGGRDNSPLHF.

The CDR3 here is CASSPTTGAYEKLFF. As DNA, the CDR3 is TGTGCCAGCAGCCCTACGACAGGGGCTTATGAAAAACTGTTTTTT. V and J are TRBV3-1 (or the pseudogene TRBV3-2) and TRBJ1-4, with 8 nucleotides matching TRBD1. The CDR3 consists of 15 residues. V trimming: 4 bases; J trimming: 6 bases; junction bases outside the gene matches: 7. CDR1 is LGHDT and CDR2 is YNNKEL in the germline V gene (reference sequence).

The chain combines TRBV28 with TRBJ2-7, with D perhaps TRBD1 (5 bases). Germline V gene data show CDR1 as MDHEN and CDR2 as SYDVKM. V lost 7 bases to trimming and J lost 1 base, with 14 bases between them. This CDR3 has 14 residues. The CDR3 loop is CASKRGTGSYEQYF. For the CDR3, the DNA is TGTGCCAGCAAAAGGGGCACAGGTTCCTACGAGCAGTACTTC.

The chain uses TRBV6-6 and TRBJ1-5, with 9 positions matching TRBD1. Germline-derived CDR1 and CDR2 are MNHNY and SVGAGI (reference sequence). CDR3 size: 16 residues. The junction had 5 bases not matched to a gene; V was cut back by 0 bases and J by 5 bases. CDR3 bases: TGTGCCAGCAGTTACTCTAGGGGACAGGGACATCAGCCCCAGCATTTT. Translating it yields CASSYSRGQGHQPQHF.